This T cell receptor beta chain was identified during a study of blood T cell repertoires in COVID-19. Clones were read by immunoSEQ multiplex PCR, and TCRdb kept only the in-frame ones, dropping some. The sample lists 150,000 to 250,000 clones, around four fifths occurring once. V was shortened by 4 bases and J by 6 bases, with 16 bases between the two germline ends. There are 16 residues in the CDR3. Germline CDR1 SNHLY, CDR2 FYNNEI. This chain uses TRBV2 with TRBJ1-6; D not certain. Sequenced input: PBMCs or T cells enriched from blood (not recorded which). The receptor comes from a man between 40 and 49 years old who had recovered from COVID-19. CDR3: CASSGYDTSSNSPLHF. In DNA form, the CDR3 reads TGTGCCAGCAGTGGGTACGACACGTCCAGTAATTCACCCCTCCACTTT.